A selection of T cell receptor beta chains follows, all from one sample in a study of radiotherapy plus CTLA-4 blockade in lung cancer. The assay was immunoSEQ multiplex PCR, and TCRdb's table has in-frame clones only and misses some. The table shows tens of thousands of clones, with around 69% occurring only once. This specimen was peripheral blood, taken from a patient treated with radiotherapy plus ipilimumab. Receptors were obtained from a human donor with non-small cell lung cancer who had a complete response to radiotherapy plus ipilimumab. Each CDR3 is given with its conserved first and last residue.

J: TRBJ1-1
V: TRBV5-1
CDR3: CASRMKGGGRDTEAFF

J: TRBJ2-5
V: TRBV18
CDR3: CASSPRAGAQETQYF

J: TRBJ2-5
V: TRBV7-9
CDR3: CASSPTSAQETQYF

J: TRBJ2-5
V: TRBV7-2
CDR3: CASSVGQGRRETQYF

J: TRBJ1-5
V: TRBV9
CDR3: CASSDGQANQPQHF

J: TRBJ2-1
V: TRBV6-1
CDR3: CASSGTSGLYNEQFF

J: TRBJ1-1
V: TRBV27
CDR3: CASSLRTGRAEAFF

J: TRBJ2-3
V: TRBV6-1
CDR3: CASSQSGASTDTQYF

J: TRBJ1-3
V: TRBV5-8
CDR3: CASSSNGQTSGNTIYF

J: TRBJ1-5
V: TRBV11-2
CDR3: CASSLTGGRPQHF

J: TRBJ2-1
V: TRBV5-1
CDR3: CASRGGTGVLSGEQFF

J: TRBJ2-2
V: TRBV18
CDR3: CASSPMSGTNTGELFF

J: TRBJ1-2
V: TRBV6-5
CDR3: CASSPTGEGAGYTF

J: TRBJ2-1
V: TRBV18
CDR3: CASSPPPGAVYNEQFF

J: TRBJ1-1
V: TRBV30
CDR3: CAWSVRTGYSEAFF

J: TRBJ1-5
V: TRBV6-5
CDR3: CASKERLAQPQHF

J: TRBJ1-1
V: TRBV18
CDR3: CASSPLGQTKGNPEAFF

J: TRBJ2-5
V: TRBV18
CDR3: CASSSGQQETQYF

J: TRBJ2-2
V: TRBV18
CDR3: CASSPPRTGNTGELFF

J: TRBJ1-1
V: TRBV10-2
CDR3: CASSELRAGRFTEAFF

J: TRBJ2-7
V: TRBV28
CDR3: CASSPISFNRGRHPYEQYF

J: TRBJ1-2
V: TRBV25-1
CDR3: CASSGNSYGYTF

J: TRBJ1-2
V: TRBV21-1
CDR3: CASSPRVAGQPNYGYTF